Listed here are 30 T cell receptor beta chains from one sample, sequenced in a study of regulatory T cells in long-lasting Graves disease. Arm-PCR of CDR3 regions and iRepertoire HTBI primers were the basis on which TCR beta libraries were built. Each CDR3 protein is one row after TCRdb ran MiXCR on the multiplex PCR reads. The repertoire has roughly 400,000 distinct CDR3 sequences, about a fifth of them found once; the top ten carry around 21%. Time point of the sample: persistent/refractory GD, antithyroid drugs over 5 years with positive TRAb. RNA from PBMCs was the source of the TCR library. The sample was peripheral blood mononuclear cells (PBMCs), taken when the disease was refractory, from a patient treated with antithyroid drugs. The source is a female donor with Graves disease.

The J gene is TRBJ2-2, the V gene TRBV6-2 or TRBV6-3, with 9 bases matching TRBD1. The trim removed 6 bases at V and 5 bases at J, leaving 10 bases unmatched. Germline CDR1 and CDR2: MNHEY and SVGEGT. This CDR3 has 16 residues. In DNA form, the CDR3 reads TGTGCCAGCAGAGTGGGGACAGGGTCGAGTACCGGGGAGCTGTTTTTT. This gives the protein CASRVGTGSSTGELFF.

As to this clonotype: At one boundary the junction diverges from the germline segment, which might be a read error. The CDR3 loop is CASSQDWLAAAYEQYF. As DNA, the CDR3 is TGCGCCAGCAGCCAAGATTGGCTAGCCGCTGCCTACGAGCAGTACTTC. The V call is TRBV12-3 or TRBV12-4, the J call TRBJ2-7; TRBD2 might be the D (5 bases). The CDR3 has 16 amino acids.

The V call is TRBV5-1, the J call TRBJ1-1, with 8 bases lining up with TRBD1. V gave up 4 bases and J gave up 2 bases; unmatched junction bases: 10. The germline V gene encodes CDR1 SGHRS and CDR2 YFSETQ. CDR3 length equals 16 residues. The CDR3 reads CASSPSSTGVNTEAFF. The CDR3 bases are TGCGCCAGCAGCCCTTCCTCGACAGGGGTAAACACTGAAGCTTTCTTT.

This clonotype was counted many times. The genes are TRBV28 and TRBJ2-6; no clear D. Trimming removed 5 bases from V and 12 bases from J, with 11 bases in between. The CDR3 has 12 residues. Per the germline V gene, CDR1 is MDHEN and CDR2 is SYDVKM. CDR3: CASSLPGRVLTF. CDR3 sequence (DNA): TGTGCCAGCAGTCTCCCGGGTCGCGTCCTGACTTTC.

Note on this clonotype: This sequence may be a read error, since a much larger clone differs from it by one base. This chain links TRBV12-2 with TRBJ1-5; the D call of TRBD1 is as the table states it, not checked on the DNA. TRBV12-2 is a recognized pseudogene. The CDR3 is 14 amino acids. The CDR3, as DNA: TGTGCCGGCAGCTCGGGACAGTTCAATCAGCCCCAGCATTTT. Its translation is CAGSSGQFNQPQHF.

This clonotype came up many times. The V call is TRBV27, the J call TRBJ2-5; a weak D match, TRBD2 (5 bases). Germline CDR1 reads MNHEY; CDR2 reads SMNVEV (reference sequence). The V and J ends lost 3 bases and 4 bases respectively, with 9 bases between them. The CDR3 totals 13 residues. For the CDR3, the DNA is TGTGCCAGCAGTTTTGGCCGGGGAGAGACCCAGTACTTC. Translated, it gives CASSFGRGETQYF.

The rearrangement uses TRBV7-2 and TRBJ2-5, with TRBD2 matching over 8 bases. V lost 5 bases and J lost 4; bases outside the gene matches: 9. CDR1 and CDR2 from the germline V gene are SGHTA and FQGNSA. The CDR3 covers 15 residues. The CDR3 region has the DNA TGTGCCAGCAGCATAACGGGGGGGAGGGGAGAGACCCAGTACTTC. It yields the protein CASSITGGRGETQYF.

This clonotype was observed many times. The rearrangement uses TRBV20-1 and TRBJ2-7; D not resolved. CDR1 and CDR2 (germline): DFQATT, SNEGSKA (reference sequence). The CDR3 runs 11 residues. V lost 4 bases and J lost 4, with 8 bases in between. This CDR3 is CSAKDRYEQYF. The CDR3 DNA follows: TGCAGTGCTAAGGATAGGTACGAGCAGTACTTC.

The rearrangement joins TRBV11-1 to TRBJ1-2; D is possibly TRBD1 (5 bases). The CDR3 spans 12 residues. The V and J ends lost 4 bases and 10 bases respectively, with 13 bases between them. Germline assignment: CDR1 SGHAT and CDR2 FQDESV (reference sequence). Here the CDR3 reads CASSSEGTYYTF. Written as DNA, the CDR3 is TGTGCCAGCAGCTCCGAGGGGACGTACTACACCTTC.

This clonotype has only a few counts. This chain joins TRBV6-1 and TRBJ2-7; 8 bases are a match to TRBD2. This CDR3 region has 14 residues. The germline gives CDR1 MNHNS, CDR2 SASEGT. J was trimmed by 2 bases and V by 6 bases; bases with no gene match: 6. CDR3 residues: CASRGAGGPYEQYF. The CDR3 DNA reads TGTGCCAGCAGGGGGGCGGGGGGTCCCTACGAGCAGTACTTC.

This chain joins TRBV28 and TRBJ2-3; possible D gene TRBD2, 7 bases. Germline assignment: CDR1 MDHEN and CDR2 SYDVKM. The V and J ends lost 10 bases and 2 bases respectively, with 16 bases between them. This CDR3 has 14 residues. The CDR3 sequence is CATSRGGFTDTQYF. DNA for the CDR3: TGTGCCACGTCTAGGGGGGGGTTCACAGATACGCAGTATTTT. Supplemented by reference TRBV28 and TRBJ2-3, the full variable domain reads DVKVTQSSRYLVKRTGEKVFLECVQDMDHENMFWYRQDPGLGLRLIYFSYDVKMKEKGDIPEGYSVSREKKERFSLILESASTNQTSMYLCATSRGGFTDTQYFGPGTRLTVL.

The chain recombines TRBV5-5 with TRBJ2-7; D is unresolved. Germline V gene sequence: CDR1 SGHKS, CDR2 YYEKEE (reference sequence). V was cut by 0 bases and J by 1 base, with 8 bases left in between. CDR3 length: 14 amino acids. CDR3 sequence reads: CASSLDTGSYEQYF. CDR3 sequence (DNA): TGTGCCAGCAGCTTGGATACCGGTTCCTACGAGCAGTACTTC.

This clonotype was seen a handful of times. This chain links TRBV27 with TRBJ2-7; 10 positions agree with TRBD1. The CDR3 consists of 15 residues. Germline CDR1 and CDR2: MNHEY and SMNVEV (reference sequence). V dropped 2 bases and J dropped 2; count of bases not matched to a gene: 3. The CDR3 is CASSLTGQGPYEQYF. DNA of the CDR3: TGTGCCAGCAGTTTAACGGGACAGGGGCCCTACGAGCAGTACTTC.

The CDR3 DNA is TGTGCCAGCAGCCCACGACAGGGAATCTACGAGCAGTACTTC. Amino acids: CASSPRQGIYEQYF. This chain links TRBV9 with TRBJ2-7, with TRBD1 matching 7 bases. CDR3 size: 14 residues. V gave up 4 bases and J gave up 3 bases; unmatched junction bases: 7. In germline, CDR1 is SGDLS, CDR2 YYNGEE. The full variable domain, with the rest looked up from reference TRBV9 and TRBJ2-7, is DSGVTQTPKHLITATGQRVTLRCSPRSGDLSVYWYQQSLDQGLQFLIQYYNGEERAKGNILERFSAQQFPDLHSELNLSSLELGDSALYFCASSPRQGIYEQYFGPGTRLTVT.

The V gene is TRBV2, the J gene TRBJ2-3; TRBD1 aligns across 7 bases. There are 15 residues in the CDR3. With 6 bases clipped from V and 2 bases from J, the junction kept 8 bases outside the gene matches. Germline-derived CDR1 and CDR2 are SNHLY and FYNNEI. CDR3 loop: CASRERDSYTDTQYF. The CDR3 DNA reads TGTGCCAGCAGGGAGAGGGACAGTTACACAGATACGCAGTATTTT.

The J gene is TRBJ2-7, the V gene TRBV3-1; 15 nucleotides align to TRBD2. V lost 1 base to trimming and J lost 7 bases; unmatched junction nucleotides: 11. This CDR3 spans 18 amino acids. Germline V gene sequence: CDR1 LGHDT, CDR2 YNNKEL (reference sequence). CDR3 nucleotide sequence: TGTGCCAGCAGCCAAGGGATGTGGACTAGCGGGAGGGCACAGGAGCAGTACTTC. It encodes CASSQGMWTSGRAQEQYF.

In its sample, this clonotype was seen many times. The chain couples TRBV12-3 or TRBV12-4 to TRBJ1-1; no reliable D call. V shed 10 bases and J shed 5 bases, with 17 bases lying between them. CDR3 size: 13 residues. In DNA form, the CDR3 reads TGTGCCATCCGTCGGAGCGAAGGGACTGAAGCTTTCTTT. Encoded protein: CAIRRSEGTEAFF.

This clonotype showed up just a few times. The chain employs TRBV7-2 and TRBJ2-1; 8 positions match TRBD2. The CDR3 runs 15 residues. The ends lost 0 bases at V and 8 bases at J; junction bases unmatched: 6. The germline V gene encodes CDR1 SGHTA and CDR2 FQGNSA. The CDR3 nucleotides are TGTGCCAGCAGCTTAGCGCGACTAGCGCGGGATGAGCAGTTCTTC. Amino acids: CASSLARLARDEQFF.

The gene calls are TRBV7-8 and TRBJ2-7, with TRBD1 matching 8 bases. V dropped 6 bases and J dropped 3; count of bases not matched to a gene: 4. From germline, CDR1 is SGHVS and CDR2 FQNEAQ. The CDR3 sequence is 13 residues long. The CDR3 loop is CASRETGGYEQYF. CDR3 in DNA: TGTGCCAGCAGAGAAACAGGGGGCTACGAGCAGTACTTC.

This clonotype came up many times. This chain connects TRBV6-1 to TRBJ2-5, with TRBD2 as a possible D gene (6 bases). The V gene's germline CDR1 is MNHNS and CDR2 SASEGT. V lost 5 bases, J lost 4 bases, and 23 bases lay in between. The length of the CDR3 is 17 residues. The CDR3 region has the DNA TGTGCCAGCAGTCCGCCCCCCGGTAGACTAGTTCGAGAGACCCAGTACTTC. It codes for CASSPPPGRLVRETQYF.

To note about this clonotype: This clone may be a read error of a much larger clone one base away. This CDR3 reads CASSLATGRSCNEQFF. The CDR3 coding sequence is TGTGCCAGCAGCTTAGCCACAGGGAGGTCCTGCAATGAGCAGTTCTTC. V and J are TRBV7-2 and TRBJ2-1; D possibly matches TRBD1 or TRBD2 (6 bases each). CDR3 length: 16 amino acids. Germline lookup yields CDR1 SGHTA and CDR2 FQGNSA.

As to this clonotype: One junction end disagrees with the germline gene, perhaps due to a read error. J is TRBJ2-2 and V is TRBV19; TRBD2 aligns across 9 bases. CDR3 length: 15 residues. The germline CDR1 and CDR2 sequences are LNHDA and SQIVND (reference sequence). CDR3 DNA: TGTGCCAGTAGGATAGCGGGAGATAGTACCGGGGAGCTGTTTTTT. Translating it yields CASRIAGDSTGELFF.

This clonotype was counted at least ten times. This chain uses TRBV11-2 with TRBJ2-2, with D possibly matching TRBD2 (5 bases). CDR1 is SGHAT and CDR2 is FQNNGV in the germline V gene. The CDR3 runs 14 residues. The ends were cut back, 1 base at V and 4 bases at J, with 7 bases in the middle. Written as DNA, the CDR3 is TGTGCCAGCAGCTTAGGACGGGGCACCGGGGAGCTGTTTTTT. Its translation is CASSLGRGTGELFF.

This clonotype appeared many times. V usage is TRBV7-2 and J usage is TRBJ1-4; no reliable D call. There are 13 residues in the CDR3. V was cut by 6 bases and J by 6 bases, with 11 bases left in between. Germline V gene data show CDR1 as SGHTA and CDR2 as FQGNSA. The CDR3, as DNA: TGTGCCAGCAGATCCACTACCCATGAAAAACTGTTTTTT. Its translation is CASRSTTHEKLFF.

This clonotype occurred a few times. V gene TRBV11-1 combines with J gene TRBJ2-7, with TRBD2 matching over 8 bases. V lost 1 base and J lost 2; bases outside the gene matches: 4. The CDR3 consists of 15 residues. Germline lookup yields CDR1 SGHAT and CDR2 FQDESV (reference sequence). DNA of the CDR3: TGTGCCAGCAGCTTAGACGTAGCGGGGCCCTACGAGCAGTACTTC. Protein sequence: CASSLDVAGPYEQYF.

This clonotype has more than one count but fewer than ten. The chain uses TRBV15 and TRBJ1-1; D might be TRBD1 (5 bases). V was clipped by 1 base and J by 5 bases, with 17 bases between them. This CDR3 contains 16 residues. Germline CDR1 is LNHNV and CDR2 is YYDKDF (reference sequence). The CDR3 reads CATSRAGGQGRTEAFF. The CDR3 nucleotides read TGTGCCACCAGCAGAGCAGGTGGCCAGGGACGGACTGAAGCTTTCTTT.

V gene TRBV12-3 or TRBV12-4 combines with J gene TRBJ2-3, with 8 nucleotides matching TRBD2. The ends lost 7 bases at V and 2 bases at J; junction bases unmatched: 14. CDR3 size: 17 residues. The CDR3 bases are TGTGCCAGCACCCCCTGGACTATTAGCGGGGACACAGATACGCAGTATTTT. Translating gives CASTPWTISGDTDTQYF.

This clonotype has a handful of counts. V and J are TRBV6-5 and TRBJ1-2, with a weak D call TRBD1 (6 bases). CDR3 length: 15 amino acids. Trimming took off 0 bases at V and 3 bases at J, with 11 bases between the two ends. CDR1 MNHEY and CDR2 SVGAGI come from the germline V gene. The CDR3 region has the DNA TGTGCCAGCAGTTACTCCGCAGGGGCTGACTATGGCTACACCTTC. This gives the protein CASSYSAGADYGYTF.

The rearrangement joins TRBV19 to TRBJ2-4; tentative D call: TRBD2 (5 bases). CDR3 length: 12 amino acids. Germline V lookup: CDR1 LNHDA, CDR2 SQIVND (reference sequence). V was clipped by 8 bases and J by 7 bases, with 12 bases between them. The CDR3 region is CASAEGSNIQYF. The CDR3 bases are TGTGCCAGTGCTGAGGGATCGAACATTCAGTACTTC.

Turning to this clonotype: One end of the junction fails to match germline, which may point to a read error. The J gene is TRBJ1-4, the V gene TRBV28, with D possibly TRBD1 on 5 matching bases. CDR3 length: 15 amino acids. The germline V gene has CDR1 MDHEN and CDR2 SYDVKM. The CDR3 bases are TGTGCCGGCAGTTTAGGGGCAGGGTTTAATGAAAAACTGTTTTTT. This codes for CAGSLGAGFNEKLFF.